A single sample gave rise to the 21 T cell receptor beta chains below, sequenced in a study of T cell responses to AZD1222 COVID-19 vaccine. Assay: immunoSEQ multiplex PCR; the TCRdb copy retains only in-frame clones and omits some. The sample consists of 100,000 to 150,000 clones, about 86% of them appearing once. The material was peripheral blood, obtained on day 0 of AZD1222 vaccination. The receptors stem from an adult in good health.

CDR3 residues: CATSRVWGTRIRNEKLFF. In DNA, the CDR3 is TGTGCCACCAGCAGAGTATGGGGTACTCGAATCCGTAATGAAAAACTGTTTTTT. This sequence joins TRBV15 and TRBJ1-4, with no clear D. This CDR3 has 18 residues. V was cut by 1 base and J by 4 bases, with 19 bases left in between. CDR1 and CDR2 (germline): LNHNV, YYDKDF (reference sequence).

V is TRBV7-3 and J is TRBJ2-2, with D unresolved. The germline V gene encodes CDR1 SGHTA and CDR2 FQGTGA. Trimming took 5 bases from V and 6 from J, leaving 7 bases between them. The CDR3 spans 12 residues. This chain's CDR3 is CASSLRPGELFF. CDR3 sequence (DNA): TGTGCCAGCAGCCTCAGACCCGGGGAGCTGTTTTTT.

The genes are TRBV3-1 (or the pseudogene TRBV3-2) and TRBJ2-7; 13 bases match TRBD2. The CDR3 length is 15 residues. The J segment lost 7 bases and the V segment lost 4 bases, leaving 7 bases of the junction unmatched. Germline V CDR1 and CDR2: LGHDT, YNNKEL (reference sequence). DNA for the CDR3: TGTGCCAGCAGCCGACTAGCGGGGGGATCTACGGAGCAGTACTTC. It translates to CASSRLAGGSTEQYF.

V gene TRBV6-2 or TRBV6-3 combines with J gene TRBJ2-7; the D is unclear. The CDR3 is 16 residues long. V was trimmed by 6 bases and J by 1 base, leaving 19 bases between them. CDR1 MNHEY and CDR2 SVGEGT come from the germline V gene. This CDR3 is CASSLSSQHFSYEQYF. DNA of the CDR3: TGTGCCAGCAGCCTAAGCTCACAGCATTTTTCCTACGAGCAGTACTTC.

The chain joins TRBV2 to TRBJ2-1, with 9 positions matching TRBD1. CDR3 length: 13 residues. The germline V gene has CDR1 SNHLY and CDR2 FYNNEI. Trimming removed 7 bases from V and 5 bases from J; junction bases left unmatched: 3. The DNA of the CDR3 is TGTGCCAGCACGGGACAGGGAGACAATGAGCAGTTCTTC. Its translation is CASTGQGDNEQFF.

The CDR3 nucleotides are TGTGCCTGGAGGGTCGGGCATTCGAACACTGAAGCTTTCTTT. This encodes CAWRVGHSNTEAFF. The chain recombines TRBV30 with TRBJ1-1; D unclear. This CDR3 has 14 residues. Germline V gives CDR1 GTSNPN, CDR2 SVGIG (reference sequence). The V and J ends lost 3 bases and 1 base respectively, with 12 bases between them.

V usage is TRBV7-3 and J usage is TRBJ2-1; D may correspond to TRBD1 or TRBD2 (5 bases each). Trimming removed 2 bases at V and 4 bases at J, with 6 bases between. This CDR3 contains 13 residues. CDR1 and CDR2 from the germline V gene are SGHTA and FQGTGA. The CDR3 nucleotides are TGTGCCAGCAGCTTAGGGACGTACAATGAGCAGTTCTTC. It translates to CASSLGTYNEQFF.

This chain connects TRBV28 to TRBJ2-1; TRBD2 matches at 7 bases. V dropped 2 bases and J dropped 10; count of bases not matched to a gene: 14. The CDR3 covers 16 residues. CDR1 is MDHEN, CDR2 SYDVKM, per germline. The CDR3 nucleotides are TGTGCCAGCAGTTTAGGTAGTCGCGGGAGAGGCGGGGAGCAGTTCTTC. It specifies CASSLGSRGRGGEQFF.

The J gene is TRBJ2-2, the V gene TRBV2, with D hard to call. The V end was cut by 1 base, the J end by 2 bases, with 11 bases between. This CDR3 has 16 residues. CDR1 is SNHLY, CDR2 FYNNEI, per germline. The CDR3 DNA is TGTGCCAGCAGTGAAGTTGGCAGTCTTAACACCGGGGAGCTGTTTTTT. It encodes CASSEVGSLNTGELFF.

The chain has TRBV7-2 and TRBJ2-7; weak D call: TRBD2 (5 bases). Germline V gives CDR1 SGHTA, CDR2 FQGNSA. V lost 0 bases to trimming and J lost 3 bases, with 6 bases between them. The length of the CDR3 is 13 residues. For the CDR3, the DNA is TGTGCCAGCAGCTTAGCACGGGACTACGAGCAGTACTTC. Protein: CASSLARDYEQYF. The entire variable domain, with the rest obtained from reference TRBV7-2 and TRBJ2-7, is as follows: GAGVSQSPSNKVTEKGKDVELRCDPISGHTALYWYRQSLGQGLEFLIYFQGNSAPDKSGLPSDRFSAERTGGSVSTLTIQRTQQEDSAVYLCASSLARDYEQYFGPGTRLTVT.

V and J are TRBV28 and TRBJ2-7; TRBD1 is a possible D gene (6 bases). This CDR3 has 15 amino acids. Germline V gives CDR1 MDHEN, CDR2 SYDVKM. V lost 5 bases and J lost 0, with 14 bases in between. CDR3 sequence reads: CASSPMGQNSYEQYF. The CDR3 DNA reads as TGTGCCAGCAGTCCTATGGGACAAAACTCCTACGAGCAGTACTTC.

The chain employs TRBV28 and TRBJ1-2; perhaps TRBD1 as D (5 bases). CDR1 and CDR2 from the germline V gene are MDHEN and SYDVKM. The V end lost 7 bases, the J end lost 3 bases, and 21 bases lay between the germline ends. The CDR3 loop spans 16 amino acids. The CDR3 is CASKRGQGKRDYGYTF. Here the CDR3 DNA reads TGTGCCAGCAAACGCGGCCAGGGAAAGAGGGACTATGGCTACACCTTC.

The CDR3: CASKGEWDQPQHF. The CDR3, as DNA: TGTGCCAGCAAGGGGGAGTGGGATCAGCCCCAGCATTTT. The chain recombines TRBV2 with TRBJ1-5, with D maybe TRBD1 (6 bases). V dropped 7 bases and J dropped 5 bases, with 12 bases sitting between them. The V gene's germline CDR1 is SNHLY and CDR2 FYNNEI. This CDR3 has 13 residues.

This clone was seen ten or more times. CDR3 DNA sequence: TGCGCCAGCAGTCAATCGGCGGGAGGGCCAATCTACGAGCAGTACTTC. It is translated as CASSQSAGGPIYEQYF. J is TRBJ2-7 and V is TRBV23-1, with 9 nucleotides matching TRBD2. TRBV23-1 is identified as an open reading frame with a role that is uncertain. This CDR3 has 16 residues. J was trimmed by 3 bases and V by 0 bases; bases with no gene match: 6.

The genes are TRBV7-9 and TRBJ2-7; possibly TRBD1 for D (6 bases). Trimming pared 4 bases from V and 2 bases from J, leaving 18 bases between. Looked up from germline, CDR1 is SEHNR and CDR2 is FQNEAQ (reference sequence). This CDR3 region has 16 residues. CDR3 amino acids: CASSSTGHSDAYEQYF. The CDR3 DNA reads TGTGCCAGCAGCTCAACGGGACACTCGGATGCCTACGAGCAGTACTTC.

The DNA of the CDR3 is TGTGCCAGCAGCGTGGGGACAGGCTCCTACGAGCAGTACTTC. Amino acid sequence: CASSVGTGSYEQYF. This rearrangement joins TRBV5-4 to TRBJ2-7, with 8 bases identical to TRBD1. The CDR3 runs 14 residues. Trimming cost V 4 bases and J 0 bases; bases outside gene matches: 3. CDR1 is SGHNT and CDR2 is YYREEE in the germline V gene (reference sequence). The full variable domain, rest sourced from reference TRBV5-4 and TRBJ2-7, is ETGVTQSPTHLIKTRGQQVTLRCSSQSGHNTVSWYQQALGQGPQFIFQYYREEENGRGNFPPRFSGLQFPNYSSELNVNALELDDSALYLCASSVGTGSYEQYFGPGTRLTVT.

V usage is TRBV18 and J usage is TRBJ2-3, with D maybe TRBD1 (6 bases). The CDR3 is made up of 15 amino acids. In germline, CDR1 is KGHSH, CDR2 LQKENI. V was pared by 0 bases and J by 9 bases, with 16 bases between. As DNA, the CDR3 is TGTGCCAGCTCACCACCGGAGCAGGGGAGATCCACGCAGTATTTT. Residues: CASSPPEQGRSTQYF.

This clone was seen a handful of times. The chain uses TRBV6-2 or TRBV6-3 and TRBJ1-2; a weak D match, TRBD1 (6 bases). The V end lost 0 bases, the J end lost 8 bases, and 13 bases lay between the germline ends. CDR3 length: 14 residues. Germline CDR1 and CDR2: MNHEY and SVGEGT. For the CDR3, the DNA is TGTGCCAGCAGTTACTCGACAGGCGTAGGGGGCTACACCTTC. This codes for CASSYSTGVGGYTF.

V gene TRBV7-2 combines with J gene TRBJ1-2, with D perhaps matching TRBD1 (6 bases). Germline V lookup: CDR1 SGHTA, CDR2 FQGNSA. The V gene lost 5 bases and the J gene lost 5 bases, with 15 bases spanning the gap. CDR3 size: 14 residues. The CDR3 DNA sequence: TGTGCCAGCAGCAATACGCCAGGGGCGTATGGCTACACCTTC. Translating it yields CASSNTPGAYGYTF.

This clone turned up a few times. V and J are TRBV5-5 and TRBJ2-7; 10 bases agree with TRBD2. CDR3 length: 16 residues. Germline-derived CDR1 and CDR2 are SGHKS and YYEKEE (reference sequence). Trimming took 3 bases from V and 1 from J; bases not matched to a gene: 7. CDR3 loop: CASSYRSGGTSYEQYF. CDR3 nucleotides: TGTGCCAGCAGCTACCGTAGCGGGGGGACGTCCTACGAGCAGTACTTC.

The chain has TRBV19 and TRBJ1-1; D might be TRBD1 (5 bases). Deletions cut 7 bases from V and 3 bases from J, with 9 bases between. The V gene's germline CDR1 is LNHDA and CDR2 SQIVND (reference sequence). The CDR3 extends over 12 amino acids. DNA of the CDR3: TGTGCCAGTATCACGGGGGACACTGAAGCTTTCTTT. It encodes CASITGDTEAFF. The whole variable domain, filled in from reference TRBV19 and TRBJ1-1, reads DGGITQSPKYLFRKEGQNVTLSCEQNLNHDAMYWYRQDPGQGLRLIYYSQIVNDFQKGDIAEGYSVSREKKESFPLTVTSAQKNPTAFYLCASITGDTEAFFGQGTRLTVV.